Each of the 27 T cell receptor beta chains below was sequenced from the same sample in a study of blood T cell repertoires in COVID-19. Sequencing used immunoSEQ multiplex PCR; TCRdb keeps in-frame clones, though not all of them. The table records over 120,000 clones, about four fifths of them present only once. The sequencing sample was made of peripheral blood. The receptors were sampled from a woman of 80 years or more with acute or convalescent COVID-19.

A few counts support this clone. The chain combines TRBV19 with TRBJ1-5, with D possibly matching TRBD1 (5 bases). The CDR3 extends over 13 amino acids. V shed 5 bases and J shed 3 bases, with 8 bases lying between them. CDR1 and CDR2 (germline): LNHDA, SQIVND (reference sequence). CDR3 coding DNA: TGTGCCAGTAGTCTACAGGCCAATCAGCCCCAGCATTTT. Amino acids: CASSLQANQPQHF. The complete variable domain, with remaining parts taken from reference TRBV19 and TRBJ1-5, reads DGGITQSPKYLFRKEGQNVTLSCEQNLNHDAMYWYRQDPGQGLRLIYYSQIVNDFQKGDIAEGYSVSREKKESFPLTVTSAQKNPTAFYLCASSLQANQPQHFGDGTRLSIL.

The rearrangement links TRBV2 to TRBJ2-3; the D gene is possibly TRBD2 (6 bases). Trimming removed 4 bases at V and 3 bases at J, with 14 bases between. CDR3 length: 15 amino acids. Germline loops: CDR1 SNHLY, CDR2 FYNNEI. The CDR3 here is CASSVHRGRTDTQYF. DNA of the CDR3: TGTGCCAGCAGTGTCCATCGGGGGAGGACAGATACGCAGTATTTT.

This clone was observed once. The CDR3 reads CSVRLQGEAFF. DNA for the CDR3: TGCAGCGTCCGTCTACAGGGGGAAGCTTTCTTT. This chain connects TRBV29-1 to TRBJ1-1; TRBD1 agrees at 7 bases. J gave up 8 bases and V 6 bases, and 6 bases lay outside the gene matches. Germline V gene lookup returns CDR1 SQVTM and CDR2 ANQGSEA. CDR3 length equals 11 residues.

The chain recombines TRBV11-3 with TRBJ2-5; 10 bases align to TRBD1. The V gene's germline CDR1 is SGHNT and CDR2 YENEEA. Unmatched junction bases numbered 8, after V lost 5 bases and J lost 5 bases. The CDR3 sequence is 15 residues long. The CDR3 nucleotides read TGTGCCAGCAGCCCAAGACAGGGGGCGAGGGAGACCCAGTACTTC. Its protein is CASSPRQGARETQYF.

The CDR3 DNA reads TGTGCCAGCAGTCGAACATCTAACACTGAAGCTTTCTTT. Its protein is CASSRTSNTEAFF. The rearrangement uses TRBV9 and TRBJ1-1; D is undetermined. Per germline, CDR1 SGDLS and CDR2 YYNGEE. The V gene lost 5 bases and the J gene lost 2 bases, with 10 bases spanning the gap. This CDR3 comprises 13 residues. Filled out from reference TRBV9 and TRBJ1-1, the complete variable domain reads DSGVTQTPKHLITATGQRVTLRCSPRSGDLSVYWYQQSLDQGLQFLIQYYNGEERAKGNILERFSAQQFPDLHSELNLSSLELGDSALYFCASSRTSNTEAFFGQGTRLTVV.

In its sample, this clone was seen many times. The genes are TRBV6-5 and TRBJ1-4; D gene uncertain. Per the germline V gene, CDR1 is MNHEY and CDR2 is SVGAGI. V was trimmed by 4 bases and J by 8 bases, leaving 17 bases between them. This CDR3 contains 15 residues. DNA of the CDR3: TGTGCCAGCAGTTTCCAGTCACGGAGGAACGAAAAACTGTTTTTT. Its protein product is CASSFQSRRNEKLFF.

This rearrangement joins TRBV6-4 to TRBJ2-3; perhaps TRBD2 as D (6 bases). Germline V gene lookup returns CDR1 MRHNA and CDR2 SNTAGT. The CDR3 covers 14 residues. V shed 5 bases and J shed 2 bases, with 11 bases lying between them. CDR3 bases: TGTGCCAGCAGTTTTTCGCGGGACACAGATACGCAGTATTTT. This encodes CASSFSRDTDTQYF.

The rearrangement joins TRBV11-3 to TRBJ2-7; maybe TRBD2 (5 bases). The CDR3 totals 14 residues. Looked up from germline, CDR1 is SGHNT and CDR2 is YENEEA. V lost 5 bases to trimming and J lost 1 base, with 12 bases between them. CDR3 nucleotides: TGTGCCAGCAGCGAATCCGGGGTATCCTACGAGCAGTACTTC. Its translation: CASSESGVSYEQYF.

The rearrangement joins TRBV6-6 to TRBJ1-6; the match to TRBD1 covers 7 bases. CDR3 length: 16 amino acids. The V and J ends lost 6 bases and 7 bases, in that order; junction bases with no gene match: 12. Looked up from germline, CDR1 is MNHNY and CDR2 is SVGAGI (reference sequence). The CDR3 loop is CASSRSTGVQNSPLHF. The CDR3 DNA is TGTGCCAGCAGCCGATCTACAGGGGTTCAAAATTCACCCCTCCACTTT.

The genes are TRBV6-5 and TRBJ2-7, with TRBD2 identical over 8 bases. The trim removed 4 bases at V and 0 bases at J, leaving 2 bases unmatched. From germline, CDR1 is MNHEY and CDR2 SVGAGI. CDR3 size: 14 residues. DNA for the CDR3: TGTGCCAGCAGTTCTAGCGGGTCCTCCTACGAGCAGTACTTC. This encodes CASSSSGSSYEQYF.

This chain uses TRBV6-1 with TRBJ1-2; tentative D call: TRBD1 (5 bases). Germline assignment: CDR1 MNHNS and CDR2 SASEGT. The CDR3 has 14 amino acids. V was cut by 3 bases and J by 4 bases, with 12 bases left in between. In DNA form, the CDR3 reads TGTGCCAGCAGTGATACGGGGGTCGGCTATGGCTACACCTTC. It encodes CASSDTGVGYGYTF.

This clone has more than one count but fewer than ten. The V call is TRBV4-1, the J call TRBJ2-2; 7 bases line up with TRBD2. Germline V lookup: CDR1 MGHRA, CDR2 YSYEKL. There are 16 residues in the CDR3. J lost 3 bases, V lost 6 bases, and 10 bases had no gene match. The chain's CDR3 is CASSLKGGEDTGELFF. The CDR3 DNA is TGCGCCAGCAGTTTGAAGGGAGGGGAAGACACCGGGGAGCTGTTTTTT.

The rearrangement joins TRBV24-1 to TRBJ2-1; TRBD1 matches at 9 bases. This CDR3 has 16 residues. Germline V gives CDR1 KGHDR, CDR2 SFDVKD. J was trimmed by 0 bases and V by 4 bases; bases with no gene match: 3. The CDR3 nucleotides read TGTGCCACCAGTGACGCGGACAGGGGCTCCTACAATGAGCAGTTCTTC. It yields the protein CATSDADRGSYNEQFF.

The gene calls are TRBV5-1 and TRBJ1-3; D is perhaps TRBD1 (5 bases). The CDR3 contains 17 residues. The ends were cut back, 4 bases at V and 0 bases at J, with 17 bases in the middle. Germline CDR1 and CDR2: SGHRS and YFSETQ. CDR3 nucleotide sequence: TGCGCCAGCAGCCGGGGGTCGCGGGATAGCTCTGGAAACACCATATATTTT. Amino acid sequence: CASSRGSRDSSGNTIYF.

The J gene is TRBJ1-1, the V gene TRBV5-1; TRBD1 agrees at 8 bases. The CDR3 runs to 14 residues. Germline values: CDR1 SGHRS, CDR2 YFSETQ. J was trimmed by 3 bases and V by 4 bases; bases with no gene match: 5. The CDR3, as DNA: TGCGCCAGCAGCACCGGACAGGGTTACACTGAAGCTTTCTTT. It yields the protein CASSTGQGYTEAFF.

The V call is TRBV20-1, the J call TRBJ2-3; the match to TRBD2 covers 11 bases. This CDR3 has 17 amino acids. J gave up 1 base and V 3 bases, and 9 bases lay outside the gene matches. Germline CDR1 DFQATT, CDR2 SNEGSKA (reference sequence). DNA of the CDR3: TGCAGTGCTAGTCTTCCATTAGCGGGGGGGGGCACAGATACGCAGTATTTT. It specifies CSASLPLAGGGTDTQYF.

This chain uses TRBV4-1 with TRBJ1-1; perhaps TRBD1 as D (5 bases). Trimming took 0 bases from V and 5 from J, leaving 13 bases between them. This CDR3 is built from 15 residues. In germline, CDR1 is MGHRA, CDR2 YSYEKL. CDR3: CASSQDSGGWTEAFF. As DNA, the CDR3 is TGCGCCAGCAGCCAAGATTCGGGGGGGTGGACTGAAGCTTTCTTT.

This chain uses TRBV24-1 with TRBJ1-2; tentative D call: TRBD1 (6 bases). CDR1 is KGHDR and CDR2 is SFDVKD in the germline V gene. Trimming shortened V by 3 bases and J by 8 bases, and 15 bases separated the two germline ends. The CDR3 is 14 residues long. The CDR3 protein is CATSDPDSEEGYTF. For the CDR3, the DNA is TGTGCCACCAGTGATCCGGACAGCGAGGAGGGCTACACCTTC.

This sequence joins TRBV7-3 and TRBJ2-1, with a tentative D call TRBD2 (5 bases). Germline V gene data show CDR1 as SGHTA and CDR2 as FQGTGA. The germline V and J ends were trimmed by 4 bases and 5 bases, with 9 bases remaining between them. The CDR3 runs to 13 residues. CDR3 sequence (DNA): TGTGCCAGCAGCTCTTCGCGGGACAATGAGCAGTTCTTC. This gives the protein CASSSSRDNEQFF.

This clone was seen a few times. This chain connects TRBV5-1 to TRBJ2-7; 9 bases line up with TRBD1. Germline loops: CDR1 SGHRS, CDR2 YFSETQ. This CDR3 comprises 15 residues. After removal of 2 bases from V and 5 bases from J, the junction contained 8 bases not matched to a gene. The CDR3 sequence: CASSLVGQGTHEQYF. CDR3 coding DNA: TGCGCCAGCAGCTTAGTCGGACAGGGGACCCACGAGCAGTACTTC.

This chain uses TRBV7-3 with TRBJ2-2, with D possibly TRBD1 on 5 matching bases. The V gene's germline CDR1 is SGHTA and CDR2 FQGTGA. V was clipped by 2 bases and J by 4 bases, with 8 bases between them. The CDR3 length is 14 residues. The CDR3 sequence is CASSLGQGTGELFF. The CDR3 nucleotides are TGTGCCAGCAGCTTAGGGCAGGGCACCGGGGAGCTGTTTTTT.

This clone was counted a single time. Here the CDR3 reads CASSRSGTGANEAFF. The CDR3 region has the DNA TGTGCCAGCTCACGTTCCGGGACAGGGGCTAATGAAGCTTTCTTT. The chain uses TRBV18 and TRBJ1-1, with TRBD1 identical over 10 bases. CDR3 size: 15 residues. Germline V gene data show CDR1 as KGHSH and CDR2 as LQKENI. The junction had 9 bases not matched to a gene; V was cut back by 4 bases and J by 7 bases.

Details on this clone: Germline and junction disagree at one end, which may indicate a read error. V usage is TRBV7-7 and J usage is TRBJ2-2; TRBD1 agrees at 7 bases. The CDR3 is 16 amino acids. Germline V gene data show CDR1 as SSHAT and CDR2 as FNYEAQ (reference sequence). The DNA for the CDR3 is TGTGCTAGCAGCTTTCAACAGGGGCGCGGTACCGGGGAGCTGTTTTTT. Amino acids: CASSFQQGRGTGELFF.

This CDR3 is CASSSTGDYGYTF. The CDR3, as DNA: TGCGCCAGCAGCTCGACAGGGGACTATGGCTACACCTTC. J is TRBJ1-2 and V is TRBV5-1; TRBD1 matches at 8 bases. Germline V gene sequence: CDR1 SGHRS, CDR2 YFSETQ. The CDR3 loop spans 13 amino acids. Trimming at V came to 3 bases and at J to 3 bases, leaving 1 base not matched to a gene.

The chain links TRBV7-9 to TRBJ1-2; D possibly corresponds to TRBD1 (5 bases). This CDR3 is built from 13 residues. The germline gives CDR1 SEHNR, CDR2 FQNEAQ (reference sequence). Trimming pared 5 bases from V and 4 bases from J, leaving 11 bases between. The CDR3 spells CASSPDTSYGYTF. The CDR3 region has the DNA TGTGCCAGCAGCCCGGACACCAGCTATGGCTACACCTTC.

This clone was recorded only once. The chain recombines TRBV5-1 with TRBJ2-2; D possibly corresponds to TRBD2 (5 bases). Germline CDR1 SGHRS, CDR2 YFSETQ. CDR3 length: 17 residues. Trimming cost V 0 bases and J 6 bases, with 18 bases left between them. The CDR3 sequence: CASSLARVSTRSGELFF. The CDR3 DNA reads as TGCGCCAGCAGCTTGGCGAGGGTCTCTACTAGGTCCGGGGAGCTGTTTTTT.

The chain carries TRBV18 and TRBJ2-7; D uncertain. This CDR3 has 15 residues. The germline V gene has CDR1 KGHSH and CDR2 LQKENI. Between the trimmed V and J ends, which lost 3 bases and 6 bases, there was a span of 18 bases. The CDR3 sequence is CASSPGSGSSVEQYF. CDR3 DNA: TGTGCCAGCTCACCGGGCTCTGGGTCCTCGGTCGAGCAGTACTTC.